The clone carrying this TCR beta chain was seen only a few times. This specimen belongs to a study of Graves' ophthalmopathy and Graves' hyperthyroidism. With 5 bases clipped from V and 5 bases from J, the junction kept 8 bases outside the gene matches. The length of the CDR3 is 14 residues. CDR1 ENHRY and CDR2 SYGVKD come from the germline V gene. Amplification of TCR beta CDR3 regions used RNA transcripts. The library came from an HTBI-primed first-round RT-PCR and a second-round multiplex PCR. TCRdb re-derived calls from the multiplex PCR reads in MiXCR, one entry per CDR3 protein. Here the sample spans some 1.1 million distinct CDR3 sequences, less than 45% being singletons.

The chain recombines TRBV10-3 with TRBJ2-7; 8 bases agree with TRBD2. The material sequenced was peripheral blood or thyroid tissue (not recorded which). This receptor was taken from an adult man with Graves' hyperthyroidism. CDR3 in DNA: TGTGCCATCAGTAACCAAGCGGGAGTAGACGAGCAGTACTTC. Amino acids: CAISNQAGVDEQYF.